These T cell receptor beta chains were read from a single sample in a study of T cells after yellow fever vaccination. Via MiXCR, TCRdb re-called the 5' RACE reads, giving one row per CDR3 protein. This repertoire shows tens of thousands of distinct CDR3 sequences, under 5.5% found once; its top ten account for about an eighth. Here the sequenced sample was PBMCs, either bulk or a sorted T-cell subset (CD4+, CD8+, memory, or dextramer-sorted; not recorded which), taken 15 days after the yellow fever booster vaccination. These receptors originate from a man younger than 45 who received the YFV17D yellow fever vaccine. Each CDR3 is given with its conserved first and last residue. Fields, in order: clone size, J gene, D gene, V gene, CDR3 DNA, CDR3 protein. A D gene is named only where the DNA matches it firmly. A clone size is listed for some rows: how often the clone was seen (once, few, many), or a class if it is expanded.

many | TRBJ1-4 | TRBD1 | TRBV12-3/TRBV12-4 | TGTGCCAGCAGTTTTTTGGGCAGGGGGCGTGAAAAACTGTTTTTT | CASSFLGRGREKLFF
many | TRBJ2-7 | - | TRBV7-9 | TGTGCCAGCAGCTCTCAGGGCCGACTCTCCTACGAGCAGTACTTC | CASSSQGRLSYEQYF
many | TRBJ2-1 | - | TRBV20-1 | TGCAGTGCTGCGAGGAGCTCCTACAATGAGCAGTTCTTC | CSAARSSYNEQFF
many | TRBJ2-1 | - | TRBV19 | TGTGCCAGTAGTTGGAGCGGGTTACTCAATGAGCAGTTCTTC | CASSWSGLLNEQFF
many | TRBJ2-2 | - | TRBV27 | TGTGCCAGCAGGGGGCTGGACACCGGGGAGCTGTTTTTT | CASRGLDTGELFF
many | TRBJ2-3 | - | TRBV5-4 | TGTGCCAGCAGTCCGGGAAAAACATCTGCAGATACGCAGTATTTT | CASSPGKTSADTQYF
many | TRBJ1-4 | - | TRBV5-1 | TGCGCCAGCAGCCTACAGGGTACTAATGAAAAACTGTTTTTT | CASSLQGTNEKLFF
many | TRBJ2-2 | - | TRBV7-9 | TGTGCCAGCAGCTTACCGAACACCGGGGAGCTGTTTTTT | CASSLPNTGELFF
many | TRBJ2-3 | TRBD2 | TRBV20-1 | TGCAGTGCTAGAGATGGTCTAGCGGGTCCCACAGATACGCAGTATTTT | CSARDGLAGPTDTQYF
many | TRBJ2-1 | - | TRBV29-1 | TGCAGCGTTGGCCGAGGGGGACAAAATGAGCAGTTCTTC | CSVGRGGQNEQFF
- | TRBJ2-7 | - | TRBV19 | TGTGCCAGTAGTACCGCTTACAGCTTGAGCTCCTACGAGCAGTACTTC | CASSTAYSLSSYEQYF
many | TRBJ1-5 | - | TRBV16 | TGTGCCAGCAGCCAGATCCGAGATGTTCACCCCCAGCATTTT | CASSQIRDVHPQHF
many | TRBJ2-7 | - | TRBV10-3 | TGTGCCATCAGCATCAGGGGGGCTAGGTACGAGCAGTACTTC | CAISIRGARYEQYF
many | TRBJ2-1 | TRBD2 | TRBV12-3/TRBV12-4 | TGTGCCAGCAGTAGGGACTACCCCAATGAGCAGTTCTTC | CASSRDYPNEQFF
- | TRBJ2-7 | - | TRBV7-4 | TGTGCCATGGGCCCTGGGCAGGGGATATACTACGAGCAGTACTTC | CAMGPGQGIYYEQYF
many | TRBJ1-6 | - | TRBV7-3 | TGTGCCAGCAGCCCAGGGGATTTAGGGACTTCACCCCTCCACTTT | CASSPGDLGTSPLHF
many | TRBJ1-1 | - | TRBV12-3/TRBV12-4 | TGTGCCAGCAGTTTCGGTCGACTAGGTGCTGAAGCTTTCTTT | CASSFGRLGAEAFF
many | TRBJ2-7 | - | TRBV7-6 | TGTGCCAGCAGCCCAGAAACAACAGGGACCTACGAGCAGTACTTC | CASSPETTGTYEQYF
many | TRBJ1-4 | - | TRBV18 | TGTGCCAGCTCACCACCGGTGGGGAGTGAAAAACTGTTTTTT | CASSPPVGSEKLFF
many | TRBJ2-1 | TRBD2 | TRBV5-5 | TGTGCCAGCAGCTTGGTTCTAGCGGCTAACAATGAGCAGTTCTTC | CASSLVLAANNEQFF
many | TRBJ1-1 | - | TRBV2 | TGTGCCAGCAGTGAAAGGAGCGGGCTGGTTGAAGCTTTCTTT | CASSERSGLVEAFF
many | TRBJ2-1 | - | TRBV6-2/TRBV6-3 | TGTGCCAGCAGCTTCGGAGGGGAATACAATGAGCAGTTCTTC | CASSFGGEYNEQFF
many | TRBJ2-3 | TRBD1 | TRBV3-1 | TGTGCCAGCAGCCAAGATGCCGGGACAGGGGTGAGGGGTACGCAGTATTTT | CASSQDAGTGVRGTQYF
many | TRBJ1-4 | - | TRBV6-2/TRBV6-3 | TGTGCCAGCAGTTACTTCCGGCGGCTGGGAGAAAAACTGTTTTTT | CASSYFRRLGEKLFF
many | TRBJ2-1 | TRBD2 | TRBV6-5 | TGTGCTACGAGGGTAGCGGGAGGACCAGAGGGCTACAATGAGCAGTTCTTC | CATRVAGGPEGYNEQFF
- | TRBJ2-7 | TRBD2 | TRBV19 | TGTGCCAGTAGTACCGGAATAGCGGGAGTTAACGAGCAGTACTTC | CASSTGIAGVNEQYF
many | TRBJ2-1 | TRBD2 | TRBV19 | TGTGCCAGTAGTCCCGGCGGTAGCGGGAGAAATGAGCAGTTCTTC | CASSPGGSGRNEQFF
many | TRBJ2-7 | TRBD1 | TRBV20-1 | TGCAGTGGGTCTTTTAGGACAGGGGGTAGCGAGCAGTACTTC | CSGSFRTGGSEQYF
many | TRBJ2-7 | TRBD1 | TRBV4-2 | TGTGCCAGCAGCCAGGGACAGGGGGACTACGAGCAGTACTTC | CASSQGQGDYEQYF
many | TRBJ2-2 | - | TRBV30 | TGTGCCTGGATTTGGGGCGGGGAGCTGTTTTTT | CAWIWGGELFF
many | TRBJ2-5 | TRBD1 | TRBV20-1 | TGCAGTGCTAGTAATGACAGGGTCGAAGAGACCCAGTACTTC | CSASNDRVEETQYF
many | TRBJ2-1 | TRBD1 | TRBV10-3 | TGTGCCATCAGTCTGACTGAGGACAGGGATGAGCAGTTCTTC | CAISLTEDRDEQFF
many | TRBJ1-5 | - | TRBV20-1 | TGCAGTGCTAATGATCAGCCCCAGCATTTT | CSANDQPQHF
many | TRBJ2-1 | - | TRBV3-1 | TGTGCCAGCAGGGACAGCTTGAAAATGTTCTTC | CASRDSLKMFF
many | TRBJ1-4 | - | TRBV6-5 | TGTGCCAGCAGTTTCCAGCCCCTACGCGCTAATGAAAAACTGTTTTTT | CASSFQPLRANEKLFF
many | TRBJ2-7 | - | TRBV3-1 | TGTGCCAGCAGCCAATCGGGGGAGGACGAGCAGTACTTC | CASSQSGEDEQYF
many | TRBJ2-1 | - | TRBV3-1 | TGTGCCAGCAGCCTGGTGGGTGAGCAGTTCTTC | CASSLVGEQFF
many | TRBJ2-5 | TRBD1 | TRBV7-8 | TGTGCCAGCAGCCTCTCAACAGGGGTACAAGAGACCCAGTACTTC | CASSLSTGVQETQYF
many | TRBJ2-3 | TRBD1 | TRBV20-1 | TGCAGTGCTACCAGGGGGCTCACAGATACGCAGTATTTT | CSATRGLTDTQYF
many | TRBJ2-5 | - | TRBV7-9 | TGTGCCAGCAGCCCACTTGGGGGGCAAGAGACCCAGTACTTC | CASSPLGGQETQYF
many | TRBJ2-7 | - | TRBV20-1 | TGCAGTGCTAGAGCTCGACCTGGACAGACAACCACCTACGAGCAGTACTTC | CSARARPGQTTTYEQYF
many | TRBJ2-1 | TRBD2 | TRBV9 | TGTGCCAGCGTAGAACCGGGACTAGCGGGAGGTAGCTCCTACAATGAGCAGTTCTTC | CASVEPGLAGGSSYNEQFF
many | TRBJ2-6 | - | TRBV27 | TGTGCCAGCAGTTTATCGCAGTCCTCTGGGGCCAACGTCCTGACTTTC | CASSLSQSSGANVLTF
- | TRBJ1-5 | TRBD1 | TRBV6-2/TRBV6-3 | TGTGCCAGCAGTTCTGACAGGGGGCTCAGCAATCAGCCCCAGCATTTT | CASSSDRGLSNQPQHF
many | TRBJ1-6 | TRBD1 | TRBV7-9 | TGTGCCAGCAGACCAGGACAGGGGGATTCACCCCTCCACTTT | CASRPGQGDSPLHF
many | TRBJ2-3 | - | TRBV7-2 | TGTGCCAGCAGCCTTACTCCCCCCGATACGCAGTATTTT | CASSLTPPDTQYF
few | TRBJ2-1 | TRBD2 | TRBV5-1 | TGCGCCAGCAGCTTGGGGAGCGGGGGGGGTTTCGATGAGCAGTTCTTC | CASSLGSGGGFDEQFF
many | TRBJ1-2 | TRBD1 | TRBV6-6 | TGTGCCAGCACCCGCCACGGACAGGGTCGCGGCTACACCTTC | CASTRHGQGRGYTF
- | TRBJ1-2 | - | TRBV7-8 | TGTGCCAGCAGCTTTGCGGGAAACTATGGCTACACCTTC | CASSFAGNYGYTF
- | TRBJ1-4 | TRBD1 | TRBV6-2/TRBV6-3 | TGTGCCAGCAGTCGACAGGGGCGAGATGAAAAACTGTTTTTT | CASSRQGRDEKLFF
many | TRBJ2-1 | TRBD2 | TRBV24-1 | TGTGCCACCAGTGGTAGGGGACTAGCGGGAGCCAATGAGCAGTTCTTC | CATSGRGLAGANEQFF
few | TRBJ1-1 | - | TRBV19 | TGTGCCAGTATTGGAGACAGCAAAGCTTTCTTT | CASIGDSKAFF
many | TRBJ1-4 | - | TRBV7-2 | TGTGCCAGCAGGAAGGCTAATGAAAAACTGTTTTTT | CASRKANEKLFF